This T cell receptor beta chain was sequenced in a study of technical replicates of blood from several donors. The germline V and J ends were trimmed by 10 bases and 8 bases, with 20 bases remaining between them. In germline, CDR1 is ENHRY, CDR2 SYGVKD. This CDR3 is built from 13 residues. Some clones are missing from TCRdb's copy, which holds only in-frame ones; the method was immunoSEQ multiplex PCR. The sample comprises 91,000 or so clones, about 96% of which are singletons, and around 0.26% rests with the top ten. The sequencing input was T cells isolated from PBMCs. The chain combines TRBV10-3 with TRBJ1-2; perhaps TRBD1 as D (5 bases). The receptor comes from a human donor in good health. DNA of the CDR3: TGTGCCACCCAGCAGGGTATACTACAGGGCTACACCTTC. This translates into CATQQGILQGYTF.